These 7 T cell receptor beta chains came from one sample sequenced in a study of metastatic and nonmetastatic thyroid tumors. Thyroid surgery was preceded by no treatment in any patient. Through MiXCR, TCRdb re-clonotyped the PCR reads. The sample holds 21,000 or so clones, roughly 13% seen once. Specimen: blood. Receptors originate from a female donor with papillary thyroid cancer or a benign thyroid nodule (not recorded which). Some clones in this sample may be carry-over from other donors' samples.

This clone is judged medium-sized. At the DNA level, this CDR3 is encoded by other sequences in the same sample as well. The J gene is TRBJ1-2, the V gene TRBV6-1; D possibly corresponds to TRBD1 (5 bases). The germline gives CDR1 MNHNS, CDR2 SASEGT. Trimming pared 2 bases from V and 3 bases from J, leaving 10 bases between. The CDR3 has 14 residues. The chain's CDR3 is CASSEQGSDYGYTF. In DNA, the CDR3 is TGTGCCAGCAGTGAACAGGGTTCGGACTATGGCTACACCTTC.

The chain has TRBV12-3 or TRBV12-4 and TRBJ2-7, with a possible D match to TRBD1 (6 bases). The V gene lost 5 bases and the J gene lost 8 bases, with 19 bases spanning the gap. The CDR3 consists of 14 residues. CDR3 sequence reads: CASSPGVVGHKQYF. The CDR3 DNA reads as TGTGCCAGCAGTCCAGGGGTCGTAGGACACAAGCAGTACTTC.

This clone was seen a handful of times. The rearrangement joins TRBV3-1 to TRBJ2-5; TRBD2 matches 11 bases. The CDR3 spans 16 residues. Germline V CDR1 and CDR2: LGHDT, YNNKEL (reference sequence). After removal of 5 bases from V and 2 bases from J, the junction contained 7 bases not matched to a gene. The CDR3, as DNA: TGTGCCAGCAGCTACATAGCGGGGGGGCGGCAAGAGACCCAGTACTTC. Amino acid sequence: CASSYIAGGRQETQYF.

This clone was found many times. The V and J genes are TRBV19 and TRBJ1-5; tentative D call: TRBD1 (6 bases). The CDR3 length is 14 residues. Trimming left V 5 bases short and J 3 bases short, with 11 bases between. CDR1 LNHDA and CDR2 SQIVND come from the germline V gene (reference sequence). CDR3 sequence: CASSGRTVNQPQHF. Here the CDR3 DNA reads TGTGCCAGTAGTGGACGGACAGTCAATCAGCCCCAGCATTTT.

Of note for this clone: Just one base apart from a much larger clone, this may be a read error. Other DNA sequences of this sample code for an identical CDR3. V and J are TRBV20-1 and TRBJ1-5, with D perhaps matching TRBD1 (5 bases). This CDR3 has 13 amino acids. Germline values: CDR1 DFQATT, CDR2 SNEGSKA (reference sequence). The chain's CDR3 is CNAGKGPKQPQHF. In nucleotides, the CDR3 is TGCAATGCGGGGAAGGGACCTAAACAGCCCCAGCATTTT.

With respect to this clone: The junction departs from germline at one end; a sequencing error may be responsible. The chain combines TRBV7-2 with TRBJ1-2, with unresolved D. CDR1 and CDR2 (germline): SGHTA, FQGNSA. The CDR3 contains 15 residues. As DNA, the CDR3 is TGTGCCAGCAGCTTATGTGTCATCATTGGATATGACTACACCTTC. This gives the protein CASSLCVIIGYDYTF.

The table lists this clone with many counts. V gene TRBV29-1 combines with J gene TRBJ1-2; D remains ambiguous. The CDR3 contains 12 residues. Germline CDR1 SQVTM, CDR2 ANQGSEA. V was trimmed by 3 bases and J by 4 bases, leaving 9 bases between them. DNA of the CDR3: TGCAGCGTTGAGGTCTGGGGCTATGGCTACACCTTC. This encodes CSVEVWGYGYTF.